This record covers a single T cell receptor (beta chain). Its antigen is unidentified. This entry belongs to a study of T cell responses to AZD1222 COVID-19 vaccine. Findings and limits, study-wide: Sampled repertoires all dated from after the peak T cell response. Only a handful of AZD1222 recipients were seropositive at baseline. Donors were largely white British and mainly female; clonal diversity was possibly underestimated. Two doses of AZD1222 preceded a rise in Spike-specific TCR breadth and depth.

Generated by immunoSEQ multiplex PCR, the TCRdb table keeps only in-frame clones and is missing some. Of some 100,000 clones listed, 88% are singletons. V was shortened by 1 base and J by 3 bases, with 9 bases between the two germline ends. Germline CDR1 SEHNR, CDR2 FQNEAQ (reference sequence). CDR3 size: 14 residues. The chain is built from TRBV7-9 and TRBJ1-1, with D hard to call. This sequence was found in an adult who received the AZD1222 COVID-19 vaccine. Here the sequenced sample was peripheral blood, taken 28 days after the second AZD1222 dose. The chain's CDR3 is CASSLGWKDTEAFF. The CDR3 coding sequence is TGTGCCAGCAGCTTAGGTTGGAAAGACACTGAAGCTTTCTTT. Looking up the rest from reference TRBV7-9 and TRBJ1-1 gives the full variable domain: DTGVSQNPRHKITKRGQNVTFRCDPISEHNRLYWYRQTLGQGPEFLTYFQNEAQLEKSRLLSDRFSAERPKGSFSTLEIQRTEQGDSAMYLCASSLGWKDTEAFFGQGTRLTVV.